This T cell receptor beta chain was captured in a study of cytomegalovirus exposure and HLA in healthy donors. Turning to the study itself: The 120 validation repertoires used the same platform as the approximately 670 first-cohort repertoires (as reported by a later analysis).

The table came from immunoSEQ multiplex PCR; TCRdb's copy has only in-frame clones and leaves some out. The table has 200,000 to 250,000 clones, roughly 84% seen once. Trimming shortened V by 0 bases and J by 6 bases, and 14 bases separated the two germline ends. Germline V CDR1 and CDR2: LNHNV, YYDKDF (reference sequence). This CDR3 spans 15 amino acids. The V call is TRBV15, the J call TRBJ1-2, with D perhaps TRBD1 (5 bases). The source material was PBMCs. The clonotype was recovered from a woman aged 18-29 years in good health and CMV-seropositive. The CDR3 bases are TGTGCCACCAGCAGAGATCGGGGGGACTGGGATGGCTACACCTTC. Translating gives CATSRDRGDWDGYTF.